Sequencing of this T cell receptor beta chain was carried out in a study of blood T cell repertoires in COVID-19. In the study overall: Acute-phase and convalescent COVID-19 samples originated in the United States, Italy and Spain. Sample material is recorded as cDNA or gDNA derived from T cells, B-cell-depleted T cells, or PBMCs.

Original handling: Amplification with reference gene primers provided the estimates of nucleated cell counts. Produced via immunoSEQ multiplex PCR; TCRdb's table is partial and in-frame only. From that table come the V and J calls and clone size; the DNA was used to work out D and trimming. Here the sample spans a few hundred thousand clones, about 82% being singletons. Material for sequencing was peripheral blood. The receptor was derived from a human donor in a cohort sampled during active COVID-19.

The CDR3 coding sequence is TGTGCCAGCAGCCGGGACAGGAGCTCCTACGAGCAGTACTTC. Translation gives CASSRDRSSYEQYF. The chain is built from TRBV9 and TRBJ2-7; 8 nucleotides match TRBD1. The CDR3 covers 14 residues. The V segment lost 4 bases and the J segment 0 bases; nucleotides outside the gene matches: 3. Looked up from germline, CDR1 is SGDLS and CDR2 is YYNGEE. The full variable domain, rest sourced from reference TRBV9 and TRBJ2-7, is DSGVTQTPKHLITATGQRVTLRCSPRSGDLSVYWYQQSLDQGLQFLIQYYNGEERAKGNILERFSAQQFPDLHSELNLSSLELGDSALYFCASSRDRSSYEQYFGPGTRLTVT.